This T cell receptor (beta chain) was sequenced in a study of glioma-infiltrating T cells. Study-level results: Gliomas, especially low-grade, showed above-expected tissue-blood divergence; non-neoplastic patients showed below.

Using RNA template, CDR3s of TCR alpha and beta were amplified with iRepertoire arm-PCR. TCRdb reprocessed the multiplex PCR reads with MiXCR, giving one entry per CDR3 protein. The table lists approximately 130,000 distinct CDR3 sequences, 24% of them singletons. The CDR3 has 15 residues. Trimming left V 0 bases short and J 7 bases short, with 13 bases between. Per germline, CDR1 MNHNY and CDR2 SVGAGI (reference sequence). This clonotype was detected only a few times. What it binds is not known. The rearrangement links TRBV6-6 to TRBJ1-5, with a weak D call TRBD1 (5 bases). The specimen was glioma tissue, nonneoplastic brain tissue, or PBMCs (not recorded which). This receptor was obtained from a human donor with low-grade glioma or glioblastoma, undergoing nonglioma brain surgery, or in good health (not recorded which). CDR3: CASSYSGGIGQPQHF. The CDR3 region has the DNA TGTGCCAGCAGTTACTCTGGGGGAATCGGGCAGCCCCAGCATTTT.